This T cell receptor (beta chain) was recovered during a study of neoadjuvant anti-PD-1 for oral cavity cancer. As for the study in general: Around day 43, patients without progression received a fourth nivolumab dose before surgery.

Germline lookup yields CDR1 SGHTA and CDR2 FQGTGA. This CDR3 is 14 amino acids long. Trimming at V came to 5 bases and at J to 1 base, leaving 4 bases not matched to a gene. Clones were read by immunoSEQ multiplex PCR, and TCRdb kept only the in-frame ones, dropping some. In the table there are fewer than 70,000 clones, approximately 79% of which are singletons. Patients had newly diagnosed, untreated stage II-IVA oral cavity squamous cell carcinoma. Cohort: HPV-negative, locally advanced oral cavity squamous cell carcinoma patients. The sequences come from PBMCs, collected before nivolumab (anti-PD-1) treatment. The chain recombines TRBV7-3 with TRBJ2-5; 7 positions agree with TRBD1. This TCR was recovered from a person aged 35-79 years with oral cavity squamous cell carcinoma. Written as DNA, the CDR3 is TGTGCCAGCAGCCCGGACAGGAGCCAAGAGACCCAGTACTTC. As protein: CASSPDRSQETQYF.